This TCR beta chain appears in the sequencing data of a study of beta chain features in type 1 diabetes. Whole-study findings and limits: All four CD4+ subsets from Type 1 diabetes patients carried moderately but significantly shorter TCRB CDR3s. Healthy donors had naive, central memory and Treg TCRB repertoires that appeared less similar than those seen among patients. VDJ junctions in type 1 diabetes patients carried more deletions and fewer insertions. For cells with high TCR expression, cDNA sequencing could yield over-representation.

This clone was found a few times. Antigen specificity is unknown. Cell sorting via CD45RO/CCR7/CD25/CD127/CD95/CD27 was performed to obtain CD4+ naive, central memory, regulatory and stem cell-like memory cells. CDR3 size: 14 residues. Germline assignment: CDR1 LNHDA and CDR2 SQIVND (reference sequence). Trimming cost V 11 bases and J 1 base, with 14 bases left between them. What was sequenced were expressed TCRB transcripts, since all of the isolated RNA had been reverse transcribed. Assay: immunoSEQ multiplex PCR; the TCRdb copy retains only in-frame clones and omits some. The repertoire holds 120,000 to 150,000 clones, with approximately 13% as singletons.

The chain is built from TRBV19 and TRBJ2-2, with D possibly TRBD2 on 5 matching bases. This receptor was obtained from a man between 18 and 29 years old with type 1 diabetes. Sequencing input: central memory CD4+ T cells from blood. In DNA, the CDR3 is TGTGCCGGAGGCGAGGGCCGGAACACCGGGGAGCTGTTTTTT. Protein sequence: CAGGEGRNTGELFF. Full variable domain (remainder filled in from reference TRBV19 and TRBJ2-2): DGGITQSPKYLFRKEGQNVTLSCEQNLNHDAMYWYRQDPGQGLRLIYYSQIVNDFQKGDIAEGYSVSREKKESFPLTVTSAQKNPTAFYLCAGGEGRNTGELFFGEGSRLTVL.